This T cell receptor (beta chain) is from a study of vaccination effects on CD4 cells after COVID-19. Using viral peptide pools, the ViraFEST assay grew out antigen-specific CD4+ T cells prior to sequencing. Culturing for roughly 10 days preceded CD4+ T cell isolation. Only in-frame clones appear in the TCRdb table, and some are missing; sequencing was by immunoSEQ multiplex PCR. The sample lists more than 50,000 clones, 81% occurring once. About this clone itself: No antigen is known for it.

Trimming removed 2 bases at V and 4 bases at J, with 16 bases between. The CDR3 length is 16 residues. Germline V CDR1 and CDR2: MNHEY, SMNVEV (reference sequence). J is TRBJ2-3 and V is TRBV27; D call uncertain. This sequence originates from a human donor who received a COVID-19 vaccine. This material consisted of CD4+ T cells from PBMCs cultured with HCoV-229E spike peptides, taken before COVID-19 vaccination. CDR3 residues: CASSLTGPRPSDTQYF. In DNA form, the CDR3 reads TGTGCCAGCAGTTTAACCGGCCCCCGGCCTTCAGATACGCAGTATTTT.